The T cell receptor beta chain under discussion was sequenced for a study of cytomegalovirus exposure and HLA in healthy donors. On the study more broadly: The study's early data release held about 85 million unique TCRs from HLA-typed donors.

CDR1 MNHNY and CDR2 SVGAGI come from the germline V gene (reference sequence). V lost 6 bases, J lost 5 bases, and 19 bases lay in between. This CDR3 has 15 amino acids. PCR involved 60 Vbeta and 13 Jbeta primers. This table comes from immunoSEQ multiplex PCR, and its TCRdb copy is limited to in-frame clones, with some not included. The data contain about 97,000 clones, over 75% of them seen just once; the ten biggest clones take up about 5%. This clone was seen once. Its antigen is not identified. Findings and caveats of the study: Sequence variants that were highly shared formed a cluster that was likely a sequencing artifact. TCR beta sequences reportedly predicted most subjects' HLA-A and HLA-B alleles accurately.

Sequences were obtained from PBMCs. The chain is built from TRBV6-6 and TRBJ2-5, with D maybe TRBD1 (6 bases). The receptor was isolated from a man between 40 and 49 years old in good health and CMV-seropositive. This CDR3 is CASSPPGSQGETQYF. In DNA, the CDR3 is TGTGCCAGCAGCCCTCCCGGCAGCCAGGGGGAGACCCAGTACTTC.